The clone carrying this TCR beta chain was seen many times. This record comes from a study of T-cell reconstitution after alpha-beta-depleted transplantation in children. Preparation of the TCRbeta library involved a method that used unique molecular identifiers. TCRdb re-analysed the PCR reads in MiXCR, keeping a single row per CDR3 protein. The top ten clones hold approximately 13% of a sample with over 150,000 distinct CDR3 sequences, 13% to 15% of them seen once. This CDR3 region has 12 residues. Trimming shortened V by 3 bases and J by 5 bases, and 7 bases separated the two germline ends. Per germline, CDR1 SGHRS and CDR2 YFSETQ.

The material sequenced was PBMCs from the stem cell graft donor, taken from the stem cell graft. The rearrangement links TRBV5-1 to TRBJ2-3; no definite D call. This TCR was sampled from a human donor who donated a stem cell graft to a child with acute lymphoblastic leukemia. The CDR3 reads CASSSNRDTQYF. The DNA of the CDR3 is TGCGCCAGCAGCTCAAATAGAGATACGCAGTATTTT.